The 17 T cell receptor beta chains reported below all come from one sample, sequenced in a study of T cells after yellow fever vaccination. TCRdb recomputed calls from the 5' RACE reads with MiXCR, one row per CDR3 protein. The repertoire holds 230,000 or so distinct CDR3 sequences, with 3.6% as singletons. Specimen: PBMCs, collected 15 days after the yellow fever booster vaccination. The receptor set was obtained from a man younger than 35 who received the YFV17D yellow fever vaccine.

Details on this clonotype: This may stem from a read error, because a much larger clone lies one nucleotide away. This chain links TRBV5-6 with TRBJ2-3; D remains unclear. TRBJ1-5 matches the DNA end more closely, so the J call is doubtful. Germline loops: CDR1 SGHDT, CDR2 YYEEEE. The CDR3 contains 13 residues. The CDR3 coding sequence is TGTGCCAGCAGCTTATATTCGGGAGATACGCAGCATTTT. This sequence encodes CASSLYSGDTQHF.

This clonotype was detected ten times or more. This chain links TRBV20-1 with TRBJ1-5; D not certain. CDR3 size: 20 residues. Germline V gene lookup returns CDR1 DFQATT and CDR2 SNEGSKA (reference sequence). V lost 0 bases, J lost 1 base, and 25 bases lay in between. CDR3 bases: TGCAGTGCTAGAGATCGTTCCCAATCGTGGGCACTTGGGAGCAATCAGCCCCAGCATTTT. Translated, it gives CSARDRSQSWALGSNQPQHF.

This clonotype was counted at least ten times. This chain uses TRBV2 with TRBJ2-1; D is perhaps TRBD1 (6 bases). V shed 4 bases and J shed 0 bases, with 10 bases lying between them. Germline V gene lookup returns CDR1 SNHLY and CDR2 FYNNEI. The CDR3 is 15 residues long. The chain's CDR3 is CASSGTDSSYNEQFF. The CDR3 DNA reads as TGTGCCAGCAGTGGGACAGACAGCTCCTACAATGAGCAGTTCTTC.

In this sample, this clonotype turned up many times. Written as DNA, the CDR3 is TGCGCCAGCAGCCAAGTCCCGGGAGCCTACGAGCAGTACTTC. Translation gives CASSQVPGAYEQYF. This rearrangement joins TRBV4-3 to TRBJ2-7, with a possible D match to TRBD2 (6 bases). The CDR3 is 14 amino acids. Trimming cost V 1 base and J 2 bases, with 9 bases left between them. Per germline, CDR1 LGHNA and CDR2 YSLEER.

This clonotype was picked up many times. This chain's CDR3 is CASSYSGGAGTEAFF. The CDR3 nucleotides are TGTGCCAGCAGTTACTCGGGGGGGGCAGGCACTGAAGCTTTCTTT. The chain links TRBV6-5 to TRBJ1-1, with D tentatively TRBD1 (6 bases). This CDR3 has 15 residues. The ends were cut back, 0 bases at V and 4 bases at J, with 12 bases in the middle. Per germline, CDR1 MNHEY and CDR2 SVGAGI.

Ten or more counts support this clonotype. J is TRBJ2-2 and V is TRBV5-6; the D gene could be TRBD1 or TRBD2 (5 bases each). V was clipped by 0 bases and J by 6 bases, with 15 bases between them. The CDR3 is 16 residues long. CDR1 and CDR2 from the germline V gene are SGHDT and YYEEEE. CDR3 protein: CASSLEYGAIAGELFF. The CDR3 region has the DNA TGTGCCAGCAGCTTGGAGTACGGGGCTATTGCCGGGGAGCTGTTTTTT.

This clonotype was recorded many times. The chain has TRBV4-3 and TRBJ2-2, with TRBD1 matching 8 bases. V lost 5 bases and J lost 7; bases outside the gene matches: 12. The germline CDR1 and CDR2 sequences are LGHNA and YSLEER. The CDR3 has 16 residues. DNA for the CDR3: TGCGCCAGCAGCTTCCGCCCCCAGGGGGCGGACGGGGAGCTGTTTTTT. Its protein product is CASSFRPQGADGELFF.

Ten or more counts support this clonotype. V usage is TRBV4-1 and J usage is TRBJ1-5, with 7 positions matching TRBD1. V gave up 5 bases and J gave up 5 bases; unmatched junction bases: 12. The CDR3 extends over 16 amino acids. In germline, CDR1 is MGHRA, CDR2 YSYEKL. The CDR3 sequence: CASSLRQGRGYQPQHF. The CDR3 region has the DNA TGCGCCAGCAGCTTACGACAGGGCAGGGGGTATCAGCCCCAGCATTTT.

This clonotype was counted at least ten times. V gene TRBV6-2 or TRBV6-3 combines with J gene TRBJ2-7; D not resolved. CDR3 size: 15 residues. In germline, CDR1 is MNHEY, CDR2 SVGEGT. Trimming left V 2 bases short and J 7 bases short, with 18 bases between. The CDR3 spells CASSYTPSPRREQYF. The CDR3 bases are TGTGCCAGCAGTTACACCCCATCCCCCCGGCGGGAGCAGTACTTC.

This clonotype was recorded many times. V gene TRBV7-2 combines with J gene TRBJ2-1; possible D gene TRBD2, 6 bases. The CDR3 is 16 residues long. Germline CDR1 reads SGHTA; CDR2 reads FQGNSA. V lost 1 base and J 2 bases, leaving 12 bases between the germline ends. CDR3 region: CASSLGGASAYNEQFF. The CDR3 nucleotides are TGTGCCAGCAGCTTAGGCGGGGCTAGCGCCTACAATGAGCAGTTCTTC.

The sample holds many counts of this clonotype. The chain combines TRBV27 with TRBJ2-3; TRBD1 aligns across 8 bases. The CDR3 sequence is 16 residues long. The V gene end was trimmed by 4 bases and the J gene end by 7 bases; junction bases not matched to a gene: 13. The germline CDR1 and CDR2 sequences are MNHEY and SMNVEV (reference sequence). This CDR3 is CASSSNQGAGGNTQYF. In DNA form, the CDR3 reads TGTGCCAGCAGTTCGAACCAGGGGGCCGGAGGAAATACGCAGTATTTT.

The sample holds many counts of this clonotype. This chain connects TRBV7-2 to TRBJ1-5, with D possibly matching TRBD1 (5 bases). The germline V gene has CDR1 SGHTA and CDR2 FQGNSA. The CDR3 sequence is 13 residues long. The germline V and J ends were trimmed by 4 bases and 6 bases, with 10 bases remaining between them. The CDR3 spells CASSSGYSQPQHF. As DNA, the CDR3 is TGTGCCAGCAGCTCAGGGTATAGTCAGCCCCAGCATTTT.

Worth noting for this clonotype: With a much larger clone just one base away, this may be a read error. This chain uses TRBV12-3 or TRBV12-4 with TRBJ2-3; 7 bases map to TRBD2. The J segment lost 4 bases and the V segment lost 7 bases, leaving 11 bases of the junction unmatched. CDR3 size: 15 residues. CDR3 sequence reads: CASTNPERGSDTQYF. The CDR3 DNA follows: TGTGCCAGCACTAACCCGGAGCGGGGCTCAGATACGCAGTATTTT.

This clonotype was recorded many times. The chain links TRBV7-9 to TRBJ2-1; TRBD2 might be the D (6 bases). Germline lookup yields CDR1 SEHNR and CDR2 FQNEAQ (reference sequence). The V gene lost 2 bases and the J gene lost 10 bases, with 12 bases spanning the gap. CDR3 length: 13 residues. The CDR3, as DNA: TGTGCCAGCAGCTTATCGTCGGCGGGGGAGCAGTTCTTC. Its translation is CASSLSSAGEQFF. The full variable domain, completed using reference TRBV7-9 and TRBJ2-1, is DTGVSQNPRHKITKRGQNVTFRCDPISEHNRLYWYRQTLGQGPEFLTYFQNEAQLEKSRLLSDRFSAERPKGSFSTLEIQRTEQGDSAMYLCASSLSSAGEQFFGPGTRLTVL.

This clonotype was recorded many times. The gene calls are TRBV5-1 and TRBJ2-5; perhaps TRBD1 as D (6 bases). V was trimmed by 1 base and J by 5 bases, leaving 12 bases between them. Germline loops: CDR1 SGHRS, CDR2 YFSETQ. This CDR3 is built from 14 residues. DNA for the CDR3: TGCGCCAGCAGCTTGTTGGGGGCCGGGGAGACCCAGTACTTC. It specifies CASSLLGAGETQYF.

This clonotype was detected many times. The chain recombines TRBV5-4 with TRBJ2-1; D remains ambiguous. V lost 2 bases and J lost 0, with 9 bases in between. This CDR3 has 15 amino acids. Germline V gene sequence: CDR1 SGHNT, CDR2 YYREEE (reference sequence). The CDR3: CASSFDGGSYNEQFF. As DNA, the CDR3 is TGTGCCAGCAGCTTTGACGGCGGCTCCTACAATGAGCAGTTCTTC.

This clonotype has a count of ten or more. The chain is built from TRBV7-2 and TRBJ1-4, with D unclear. Germline values: CDR1 SGHTA, CDR2 FQGNSA. There are 13 residues in the CDR3. V lost 6 bases and J 4 bases, leaving 9 bases between the germline ends. The CDR3 is CASRRSDNEKLFF. The CDR3 DNA reads as TGTGCCAGCAGAAGGTCGGATAATGAAAAACTGTTTTTT.